Following are 25 T cell receptor beta chains from one sample sequenced in a study of cytomegalovirus exposure and HLA in healthy donors. PCR amplification relied on 60 Vbeta primers (plus 13 Jbeta primers). Sequenced by immunoSEQ multiplex PCR; TCRdb stores in-frame clones only, minus some. The sample contains 150,000 to 200,000 clones, roughly 80% of which appear only once. Sequencing was done on a sample of PBMCs. These receptors all stem from a man aged 25 to 45 in good health and CMV-seropositive.

The chain is built from TRBV5-1 and TRBJ1-1; D remains unclear. V lost 0 bases, J lost 3 bases, and 6 bases lay in between. This CDR3 has 13 amino acids. Germline CDR1 SGHRS, CDR2 YFSETQ. CDR3 sequence: CASSLAADTEAFF. Here the CDR3 DNA reads TGCGCCAGCAGCTTGGCCGCGGACACTGAAGCTTTCTTT.

This clone appeared once. The chain is built from TRBV6-1 and TRBJ2-5; D is possibly TRBD1 (5 bases). TRBJ2-7 matches the DNA end more closely, so the J call is doubtful. Germline loops: CDR1 MNHNS, CDR2 SASEGT. The CDR3 is 13 amino acids. CDR3 sequence reads: CASSEPGSYEQYF. For the CDR3, the DNA is TGTGCCAGCAGTGAGCCAGGGTCCTACGAGCAGTACTTC.

The gene calls are TRBV27 and TRBJ2-2; TRBD2 matches 14 bases. The CDR3 sequence is 17 residues long. Germline CDR1 and CDR2: MNHEY and SMNVEV (reference sequence). V lost 7 bases to trimming and J lost 3 bases; unmatched junction nucleotides: 7. CDR3 protein: CASNVAGLAGDTGELFF. The CDR3, as DNA: TGTGCCAGCAACGTGGCGGGACTAGCGGGAGACACCGGGGAGCTGTTTTTT.

V usage is TRBV27 and J usage is TRBJ2-7; the match to TRBD1 covers 7 bases. In germline, CDR1 is MNHEY, CDR2 SMNVEV (reference sequence). This CDR3 has 16 residues. Losses at the gene ends were 4 bases for V and 0 bases for J; bases not matched to a gene: 9. CDR3 DNA: TGTGCCAGCAGTTCTGAAGGGGGCCAGAGCTCCTACGAGCAGTACTTC. Protein: CASSSEGGQSSYEQYF.

The rearrangement joins TRBV30 to TRBJ2-5; perhaps TRBD1 as D (6 bases). The CDR3 is 14 residues long. V was trimmed by 4 bases and J by 5 bases, leaving 17 bases between them. Germline V gives CDR1 GTSNPN, CDR2 SVGIG (reference sequence). The CDR3 DNA reads TGTGCCTGGATTCCCCGGGACACCTATGAGACCCAGTACTTC. Translation gives CAWIPRDTYETQYF.

V gene TRBV9 combines with J gene TRBJ2-1; TRBD2 matches at 9 bases. The germline CDR1 and CDR2 sequences are SGDLS and YYNGEE. V dropped 1 base and J dropped 6; count of bases not matched to a gene: 8. This CDR3 has 16 amino acids. CDR3 region: CASSVISLAGPNEQFF. CDR3 in DNA: TGTGCCAGCAGCGTAATTAGCCTAGCGGGACCCAATGAGCAGTTCTTC.

The rearrangement links TRBV4-2 to TRBJ1-2; the match to TRBD1 covers 9 bases. The germline V gene has CDR1 LGHNA and CDR2 YNFKEQ. The V segment lost 5 bases and the J segment 4 bases; nucleotides outside the gene matches: 8. The length of the CDR3 is 15 residues. CDR3 bases: TGTGCCAGCAGCGCCCGGGACAGGGCGGGCTATGGCTACACCTTC. Translation: CASSARDRAGYGYTF.

The chain has TRBV25-1 and TRBJ1-1; D is possibly TRBD1 (5 bases). Germline V CDR1 and CDR2: MGHDK, SYGVNS. The CDR3 runs to 14 residues. The V end was cut by 6 bases, the J end by 5 bases, with 16 bases between. DNA of the CDR3: TGTGCCAGCAGCGGAACAGGTCGTGGGACTGAAGCTTTCTTT. Its translation is CASSGTGRGTEAFF.

The rearrangement joins TRBV2 to TRBJ1-1, with D maybe TRBD1 (5 bases). The CDR3 is made up of 14 amino acids. Germline V lookup: CDR1 SNHLY, CDR2 FYNNEI. Trimming took off 6 bases at V and 0 bases at J, with 11 bases between the two ends. CDR3 sequence reads: CASREQVVNTEAFF. In nucleotides, the CDR3 is TGTGCCAGCAGGGAACAGGTAGTGAACACTGAAGCTTTCTTT. The full variable domain, with the rest looked up from reference TRBV2 and TRBJ1-1, is EPEVTQTPSHQVTQMGQEVILRCVPISNHLYFYWYRQILGQKVEFLVSFYNNEISEKSEIFDDQFSVERPDGSNFTLKIRSTKLEDSAMYFCASREQVVNTEAFFGQGTRLTVV.

This clone was observed once. CDR3 sequence: CASDLAGEVEQYF. In DNA form, the CDR3 reads TGTGCCAGCGACCTAGCGGGGGAAGTCGAGCAGTACTTC. The V and J genes are TRBV6-5 and TRBJ2-7; TRBD2 agrees at 10 bases. The CDR3 runs to 13 residues. The V gene's germline CDR1 is MNHEY and CDR2 SVGAGI. Trimming took 8 bases from V and 6 from J; bases not matched to a gene: 7.

As for this clone: In the same sample, other DNA sequences code for this CDR3. The chain joins TRBV9 to TRBJ2-5; 8 bases align to TRBD2. The CDR3 runs to 15 residues. Losses at the gene ends were 0 bases for V and 4 bases for J; bases not matched to a gene: 5. Germline V gives CDR1 SGDLS, CDR2 YYNGEE. CDR3 sequence: CASSVASLAAETQYF. The DNA of the CDR3 is TGTGCCAGCAGCGTAGCTTCACTAGCGGCAGAGACCCAGTACTTC.

This clone occurred a few times. The J gene is TRBJ1-2, the V gene TRBV7-2; D perhaps matches TRBD1 (5 bases). CDR3 length equals 14 residues. Germline CDR1 reads SGHTA; CDR2 reads FQGNSA. Trimming left V 1 base short and J 4 bases short, with 10 bases between. The CDR3 here is CASSLVGRGYGYTF. The CDR3 DNA is TGTGCCAGCAGCTTAGTGGGGCGGGGCTATGGCTACACCTTC.

The chain uses TRBV28 and TRBJ2-4; TRBD2 agrees at 10 bases. CDR1 is MDHEN and CDR2 is SYDVKM in the germline V gene. Trimming took 3 bases from V and 6 from J; bases not matched to a gene: 23. This CDR3 has 21 residues. The chain's CDR3 is CASSFRFRTTRLAGAGNIQYF. The CDR3 bases are TGTGCCAGCAGTTTCCGGTTCAGGACAACTAGGCTAGCGGGAGCCGGAAACATTCAGTACTTC.

The chain is built from TRBV7-3 and TRBJ2-2, with 7 bases lining up with TRBD2. Germline V gene lookup returns CDR1 SGHTA and CDR2 FQGTGA. The CDR3 extends over 13 amino acids. Germline trimming cut 5 bases from V and 6 bases from J; bases unmatched to any gene: 3. As DNA, the CDR3 is TGTGCCAGCAGCCGCGGGAGTGCCGGGGAGCTGTTTTTT. Translating gives CASSRGSAGELFF.

The rearrangement joins TRBV11-3 to TRBJ2-7; 8 bases are a match to TRBD2. CDR3 length: 14 amino acids. Germline CDR1 reads SGHNT; CDR2 reads YENEEA. V dropped 5 bases and J dropped 0; count of bases not matched to a gene: 3. The DNA for the CDR3 is TGTGCCAGCAGCCCGGGAGGGAACTCCTACGAGCAGTACTTC. It translates to CASSPGGNSYEQYF.

The chain is built from TRBV7-2 and TRBJ1-2; a weak D match, TRBD1 (5 bases). The CDR3 totals 16 residues. V was cut by 0 bases and J by 7 bases, with 18 bases left in between. Per the germline V gene, CDR1 is SGHTA and CDR2 is FQGNSA. CDR3 bases: TGTGCCAGCAGCTTAGCTTCGGCGGGACCCACGGTTGGCTACACCTTC. It specifies CASSLASAGPTVGYTF.

The genes are TRBV27 and TRBJ2-7; tentatively, D is TRBD2 (5 bases). Germline loops: CDR1 MNHEY, CDR2 SMNVEV (reference sequence). Trimming cost V 2 bases and J 0 bases, with 11 bases left between them. The CDR3 is 15 residues long. CDR3 region: CASSLAEGPSYEQYF. As DNA, the CDR3 is TGTGCCAGCAGTTTAGCCGAGGGCCCCTCCTACGAGCAGTACTTC.

This clone was observed a single time. The chain couples TRBV21-1 to TRBJ2-7; TRBD2, the table's D call, was not compared with the DNA. TRBV21-1 is deemed a pseudogene. The CDR3 extends over 14 amino acids. CDR3 DNA: TGTGCCAGCAGCCCCGCCGGGTCTTCCTACGAGCAGTACTTC. Translated: CASSPAGSSYEQYF.

DNA for the CDR3: TGTGCCAGTAACGCCCAGGGGGCCAACGAGCAGTACTTC. Encoded protein: CASNAQGANEQYF. V and J are TRBV19 and TRBJ2-7; 8 positions match TRBD1. Germline CDR1 reads LNHDA; CDR2 reads SQIVND (reference sequence). The CDR3 loop spans 13 amino acids. V lost 7 bases and J lost 5; bases outside the gene matches: 7.

The V and J genes are TRBV6-4 and TRBJ2-1, with D possibly TRBD2 on 6 matching bases. The CDR3 runs to 15 residues. The V gene lost 4 bases and the J gene lost 5 bases, with 15 bases spanning the gap. CDR1 and CDR2 from the germline V gene are MRHNA and SNTAGT. The CDR3: CASSASAGSDNEQFF. DNA for the CDR3: TGTGCCAGCAGTGCCAGCGCGGGGTCGGACAATGAGCAGTTCTTC.

With regard to this clone: Sequence at one end of the junction differs from germline and may be a read error. This chain connects TRBV10-1 to TRBJ2-3, with 7 bases matching TRBD1. This CDR3 region has 14 residues. The germline V gene has CDR1 WNHNN and CDR2 SYGVQD (reference sequence). As DNA, the CDR3 is TGCGCCAGCAGTGTCTCTTTAGGGACAGATGCGCAGTATTTT. It yields the protein CASSVSLGTDAQYF.

The chain carries TRBV18 and TRBJ1-4; D gene ambiguous. V lost 0 bases and J 5 bases, leaving 13 bases between the germline ends. Germline V gives CDR1 KGHSH, CDR2 LQKENI. The CDR3 has 16 residues. CDR3 loop: CASSPPGGRLNEKLFF. The CDR3 DNA follows: TGTGCCAGCTCACCACCGGGCGGCAGACTAAATGAAAAACTGTTTTTT. The entire variable domain, with the rest obtained from reference TRBV18 and TRBJ1-4, is as follows: NAGVMQNPRHLVRRRGQEARLRCSPMKGHSHVYWYRQLPEEGLKFMVYLQKENIIDESGMPKERFSAEFPKEGPSILRIQQVVRGDSAAYFCASSPPGGRLNEKLFFGSGTQLSVL.

The V and J genes are TRBV30 and TRBJ2-1; 9 nucleotides match TRBD1. The CDR3 runs 18 residues. The germline gives CDR1 GTSNPN, CDR2 SVGIG (reference sequence). Trimming took 5 bases from V and 6 from J; bases not matched to a gene: 20. The CDR3: CAWSWDRASLVGVNEQFF. CDR3 sequence (DNA): TGTGCCTGGTCTTGGGACAGGGCGTCACTAGTAGGGGTCAATGAGCAGTTCTTC. Variable domain in full (rest from reference TRBV30 and TRBJ2-1): SQTIHQWPATLVQPVGSPLSLECTVEGTSNPNLYWYRQAAGRGLQLLFYSVGIGQISSEVPQNLSASRPQDRQFILSSKKLLLSDSGFYLCAWSWDRASLVGVNEQFFGPGTRLTVL.

The chain has TRBV27 and TRBJ2-1, with 15 bases aligning to TRBD2. This CDR3 has 15 residues. Trimming removed 6 bases from V and 8 bases from J; junction bases left unmatched: 5. Germline assignment: CDR1 MNHEY and CDR2 SMNVEV (reference sequence). CDR3 region: CASRSGTSGRYEQFF. As DNA, the CDR3 is TGTGCCAGCAGATCCGGGACTAGCGGGAGGTATGAGCAGTTCTTC.

The V call is TRBV25-1, the J call TRBJ1-5; D uncertain. Between the trimmed V and J ends, which lost 4 bases and 4 bases, there was a span of 17 bases. CDR1 and CDR2 (germline): MGHDK, SYGVNS. The CDR3 consists of 16 residues. This CDR3 reads CASSGETWAANQPQHF. CDR3 bases: TGTGCCAGCAGTGGAGAGACGTGGGCAGCAAATCAGCCCCAGCATTTT. Full variable domain (remainder filled in from reference TRBV25-1 and TRBJ1-5): EADIYQTPRYLVIGTGKKITLECSQTMGHDKMYWYQQDPGMELHLIHYSYGVNSTEKGDLSSESTVSRIRTEHFPLTLESARPSHTSQYLCASSGETWAANQPQHFGDGTRLSIL.